This T cell receptor beta chain appears in the sequencing data of a study of blood T cell repertoires in COVID-19 (dated by TCRdb to the early 2020s). Concerning the study at large: Samples from collaborators originated in the United States, Italy and Spain and spanned both the acute and convalescent phases of COVID-19. The material from the prospective study consisted of cDNA or gDNA derived from T cells, B-cell-depleted T cells, or PBMCs. Deeply sampled blood TCRbeta repertoires from subjects exposed to, actively infected with, or recovered from COVID-19 were included in the dataset. The repertoires were made available in a free public database intended to serve as a resource for research on the immune response to SARS-CoV-2. Samples were obtained from the ongoing ImmuneRACE study (first 160 participants) and from 1,254 subjects provided by 6 global collaborators. Nearly every sample came with metadata listing a de-identified subject ID, COVID-19 status, age in years and sex. Where available, HLA class I and class II types were taken from metadata supplied by the sample provider and were not determined by assay-based typing.

TCRbeta CDR3 regions were amplified from genomic DNA by means of the immunoSEQ Assay, a bias-controlled multiplex PCR. The published analysis was carried out like this. Within the assay, amplification of reference gene primers was used to estimate how many nucleated cells each sample contained. To quantify the absolute abundance of each unique TCRbeta CDR3 rearrangement, sequence reads were collapsed and filtered. For each sample, productive Simpson clonality was calculated by taking the square root of Simpson's diversity index across productive rearrangements. This is the immuneACCESS table as TCRdb keeps it, with only in-frame sequences that have V and J called. A part of the clones is gone; compared with another copy, unresolved V genes explain less than half, and the rest is unexplained. The V and J calls and clone size come from that table; D and trimming were worked out from the DNA. This sample comprises 50,000 to 70,000 clones, around 84% of them detected only once. The ten most abundant clones make up approximately 7.2% of the sample.

Overall study results and their limits: How much clinical and demographic metadata was included differed by source and by participant, and the metadata was provided uncurated.

Collaborating institutions collected whole blood in K2EDTA tubes following their own protocols. For TCRbeta analysis, collaborators shipped samples in one of three forms: frozen whole blood, isolated PBMCs, or DNA extracted from either of those sample types. The CDR3 has 15 amino acids, counting the end cysteine and phenylalanine. CDR3 DNA is the only sequence kept; it has 45 bases, read in frame from the first base. The germline V gene supplies CDR1 SGHTA and CDR2 FQGNSA. Trimming at the junction amounts to 0 bases on V and 2 bases on J, and the germline ends lie 11 bases apart. Regarding this clone: Its antigen specificity is not known. Per-base quality was not reported, and no clone a single base away is much larger than it.

The sequenced sample was peripheral blood. The sequence derives from a man between 45 and 60 years old with active COVID-19. The sequence joins TRBV7-2 to TRBJ2-7; the D gene cannot be named for sure. Read as DNA, the sequence is TGTGCCAGCAGCTTAGCGATACAGCCGACCTACGAGCAGTACTTC. The encoded protein is CASSLAIQPTYEQYF. The CDR3, completed at both ends by the reference TRBV7-2 and TRBJ2-7 genes, gives the full variable domain GAGVSQSPSNKVTEKGKDVELRCDPISGHTALYWYRQSLGQGLEFLIYFQGNSAPDKSGLPSDRFSAERTGGSVSTLTIQRTQQEDSAVYLCASSLAIQPTYEQYFGPGTRLTVT.